The T cell receptor (beta chain) described here comes from a study of shared clonotypes between healthy human individuals (dated by TCRdb to the early 2020s). General notes on the study: Two women and a few men aged 18 to 49 years were included in the cohort. For each donor, three plates each were used for CD4 naive and CD4 memory, two plates were used for CD8 naive, and one plate was used for CD8 memory. Blood TCR repertoires of about five healthy adults were deeply sequenced to estimate repertoire size and the extent of clonotype sharing between individuals. To increase sequencing depth and limit assay-specific biases, different laboratories used diverse techniques to prepare libraries and sequence TCR repertoires. Each donor's leukapheresis produced roughly between about 0.85 and 10 billion PBMCs. The study at large found these results: Only blood was sampled, and tissue TCR repertoires likely differ from those in blood. Even with the large sequencing depth, rarefaction of the sorted-subset datasets indicated that sequencing was incomplete. Because the study included a small number of donors, the genetic and exposure-history diversity represented was limited. About 4.5% of naive CD4, around 4% of naive CD8, 2.3% of memory CD4, and about 0.4% of memory CD8 clonotypes were shared across a few donors. Clonotypes shared by all four sorted-subset donors showed higher generation probabilities than non-shared clonotypes. Based on pairwise subsampling, the degree of clonotype sharing among donors was expected to be affected by sequencing depth. Naive subsets generally had larger estimated clonotype richness than memory subsets did.

On this clone: It lacks a known antigen. No base quality information exists; no much larger clone differs at one position. The same CDR3 can be traced to other DNA sequences in this sample.

The donors were healthy, HIV-negative adults who had no recently reported acute infections or vaccinations. Every donor was a Caucasian adult residing in Nashville, Tennessee, USA. CD4+ T cells were enriched by magnetic negative selection, after which naive cells were positively selected on CD45RA and the negative fraction was taken as the memory subset. Blood was collected by leukapheresis, and PBMCs were isolated by Ficoll-Histopaque density gradient centrifugation and then cryopreserved in liquid nitrogen vapor phase. Analytical flow cytometry was used to check the purity and quantity of every magnetically sorted T cell population. Each sorted fraction had its genomic DNA isolated and then quantified by UV absorbance on a Nanodrop 2000c. Using the deep immunoSEQ assay, TCR CDR3 regions were amplified from genomic DNA by multiplex PCR. Extracted genomic DNA from each cell subset was distributed evenly across all wells of several immunoSEQ 96-well plates, and each plate was treated as a replicate. Each replicate PCR for sorted subsets received about 200 ng genomic DNA, equal to roughly 33,000 T cell genomes. The purified libraries were quantified using a Qubit 3.0 fluorometer, sized with a Bioanalyzer 2100, and then quantified again using the KAPA Library Quantification kit. Every immunoSEQ 96-well plate was sequenced on a separate single-read 150-cycle Illumina NextSeq 550 flow cell. As for how the authors treated the data: Because only junctional sequences without quality scores were contained in the immunoSEQ output, filtering matching that applied to full-length reads could not be performed. To assign V/J genes and CDR3, sequences were annotated using PyIR, a Python wrapper for IgBLAST v1.9, with IMGT germline references. Reads with weak V/J assignments (E-value above 1e-6), missing CDR3, stop codons, out-of-frame junctions, or ambiguous translated residues were removed. V3J clonotypes were defined by identical inferred V gene, J gene, and CDR3 amino acid sequence. The percentage overlap between two repertoires was calculated by dividing the number of shared unique clonotypes by the size of the smaller repertoire. Richness of each repertoire was evaluated using RTK rarefaction, the Chao1 estimator, and Recon v2.1 estimates of unobserved clonotypes. For all TCRbeta clonotypes obtained by the gDNA method from several donors, generation probabilities were computed with OLGA. Held by TCRdb, this immuneACCESS table contains in-frame sequences only and omits some clones. Under half of the omission traces to an unresolved V gene where checked; the cause of the rest is unknown. For V, J and clone size, that table is used; D and trimming come from the DNA. Counted in this sample were about 1 million clones; roughly 75% of them appeared once. About 1.5% of the sample lies in the top ten.

V is pruned by 3 bases and J by 4 bases, leaving 5 bases of the junction without a gene match. The CDR3 spans 15 residues, from the cysteine through the phenylalanine. The entry retains the CDR3 DNA only, 45 bases that are in frame from base 1. CDR1 and CDR2 (SGHNT, YYREEE) derive from the germline V gene (reference sequence). The sample comprised memory CD4+ T cells sorted from blood. The cell subset or site label on this specimen signifies: CD45RA-negative fraction. This receptor was identified in a man aged 18 to 29 in good health. The sequence links TRBV5-4 to TRBJ2-1; TRBD1 agrees with 9 junctional bases. In nucleotide form, the sequence is TGTGCCAGCAGCTCACCGGGACAGGGATACAATGAGCAGTTCTTC. Translated, this gives CASSSPGQGYNEQFF.